One and the same sample provided the 10 T cell receptor beta chains below, sequenced in a study of shared clonotypes between healthy human individuals. Produced via immunoSEQ multiplex PCR; TCRdb's table is partial and in-frame only. This repertoire shows roughly 640,000 clones, approximately 97% found once; its top ten account for 0.057%. Sample: naive CD4+ T cells sorted from blood. Subset: CD45RA+ positively selected. All receptors come from a woman aged 30 to 39 in good health.

The rearrangement uses TRBV27 and TRBJ2-7, with 7 nucleotides matching TRBD1. From germline, CDR1 is MNHEY and CDR2 SMNVEV (reference sequence). The CDR3 has 13 residues. Unmatched junction bases numbered 4, after V lost 6 bases and J lost 2 bases. The CDR3 protein is CASRRDRPYEQYF. The CDR3, as DNA: TGTGCCAGCAGAAGGGACAGACCCTACGAGCAGTACTTC.

J is TRBJ2-4 and V is TRBV5-1; possibly TRBD2 for D (6 bases). V lost 4 bases to trimming and J lost 9 bases, with 20 bases between them. The CDR3 spans 15 residues. The V gene's germline CDR1 is SGHRS and CDR2 YFSETQ. The CDR3 protein is CASSPIGGGRSIQYF. As DNA, the CDR3 is TGCGCCAGCAGCCCCATCGGGGGTGGGAGAAGCATTCAGTACTTC.

Turning to this clone: It is unclear where the CDR3 begins or ends on the DNA, so no DNA is shown, and the CDR3 is as TCRdb lists it. The V call is TRBV28, the J call TRBJ2-1; the table's D call of TRBD1 was not tested on the DNA. Per germline, CDR1 MDHEN and CDR2 SYDVKM. The CDR3 spans 15 residues, counting both ends. The CDR3 here is CASSSSGQRYLEQFF.

V is TRBV7-2 and J is TRBJ2-2, with 7 positions matching TRBD1. The CDR3 runs to 14 residues. Trimming removed 1 base from V and 4 bases from J; junction bases left unmatched: 0. Germline CDR1 and CDR2: SGHTA and FQGNSA. The CDR3 DNA is TGTGCCAGCAGCTTAGACAGGGGCACCGGGGAGCTGTTTTTT. The encoded protein is CASSLDRGTGELFF.

This clone has only one observation. V gene TRBV19 combines with J gene TRBJ2-6; D unclear. Germline lookup yields CDR1 LNHDA and CDR2 SQIVND (reference sequence). The V and J ends lost 7 bases and 0 bases respectively, with 13 bases between them. The CDR3 runs to 16 residues. CDR3 nucleotide sequence: TGTGCCAGTAAAGCAGGCATACGCTCTGGGGCCAACGTCCTGACTTTC. It translates to CASKAGIRSGANVLTF.

The chain uses TRBV7-2 and TRBJ1-4; D not certain. CDR1 and CDR2 from the germline V gene are SGHTA and FQGNSA. Trimming took 5 bases from V and 7 from J, leaving 20 bases between them. The CDR3 runs to 16 residues. The CDR3 spells CASSARPRRISEKLFF. The CDR3 DNA reads as TGTGCCAGCAGCGCCCGGCCTAGAAGGATAAGTGAAAAACTGTTTTTT. The full variable domain, rest sourced from reference TRBV7-2 and TRBJ1-4, is GAGVSQSPSNKVTEKGKDVELRCDPISGHTALYWYRQSLGQGLEFLIYFQGNSAPDKSGLPSDRFSAERTGGSVSTLTIQRTQQEDSAVYLCASSARPRRISEKLFFGSGTQLSVL.

The CDR3 DNA reads TGTGCCAGCACTGGAGGGTACGAGCAGTACTTC. This translates into CASTGGYEQYF. The chain uses TRBV7-9 and TRBJ2-5; D may be TRBD2 (6 bases). The J call may be incorrect, as the DNA end agrees better with TRBJ2-7. Germline V CDR1 and CDR2: SEHNR, FQNEAQ (reference sequence). The CDR3 runs 11 residues.

This clone was counted once. This chain uses TRBV20-1 with TRBJ2-1, with D unclear. Trimming pared 4 bases from V and 6 bases from J, leaving 7 bases between. CDR1 is DFQATT and CDR2 is SNEGSKA in the germline V gene (reference sequence). This CDR3 has 11 amino acids. DNA of the CDR3: TGCAGTGCTACTAGTTTCAATGAGCAGTTCTTC. Translated, it gives CSATSFNEQFF.

The V call is TRBV28, the J call TRBJ1-5; D is unclear. From germline, CDR1 is MDHEN and CDR2 SYDVKM. The V end was cut by 9 bases, the J end by 0 bases, with 15 bases between. The CDR3 has 15 amino acids. The CDR3 coding sequence is TGTGCCAGTCACCCCGGGAGCCTTAGCAATCAGCCCCAGCATTTT. Its translation: CASHPGSLSNQPQHF.

The genes are TRBV7-9 and TRBJ2-4; 8 nucleotides line up with TRBD2. V gave up 5 bases and J gave up 6 bases; unmatched junction bases: 9. Per the germline V gene, CDR1 is SEHNR and CDR2 is FQNEAQ (reference sequence). The CDR3 spans 15 residues. The CDR3 DNA reads as TGTGCCAGCAGCCGGATTAGCGGGGATGCAAACATTCAGTACTTC. It encodes CASSRISGDANIQYF.